The clone carrying this TCR beta chain was detected ten times or more. Its specificity is not known. V lost 1 base, J lost 3 bases, and 9 bases lay in between. Per the germline V gene, CDR1 is LGHDT and CDR2 is YNNKEL (reference sequence). The CDR3 sequence is 14 residues long. The data belong to a study of response to subunit inactivated influenza vaccine. Notes on the study in general: There was a suggestion from the authors that each seasonal influenza vaccination recruits few new T cells.

Each CDR3 protein is one row after TCRdb ran MiXCR on the RT-PCR reads. The sample contains fewer than 350,000 distinct CDR3 sequences, 20% to 25% of which appear only once. Here the sequenced sample was PBMCs from blood, taken less than 22 months after vaccination. The chain carries TRBV3-1 and TRBJ1-1; TRBD1 might be the D (5 bases). This sequence was found in a man aged 45 to 70 who received an inactivated influenza vaccine. DNA of the CDR3: TGTGCCAGCAGCCAAGGTTGGGGGGACACTGAAGCTTTCTTT. This translates into CASSQGWGDTEAFF.